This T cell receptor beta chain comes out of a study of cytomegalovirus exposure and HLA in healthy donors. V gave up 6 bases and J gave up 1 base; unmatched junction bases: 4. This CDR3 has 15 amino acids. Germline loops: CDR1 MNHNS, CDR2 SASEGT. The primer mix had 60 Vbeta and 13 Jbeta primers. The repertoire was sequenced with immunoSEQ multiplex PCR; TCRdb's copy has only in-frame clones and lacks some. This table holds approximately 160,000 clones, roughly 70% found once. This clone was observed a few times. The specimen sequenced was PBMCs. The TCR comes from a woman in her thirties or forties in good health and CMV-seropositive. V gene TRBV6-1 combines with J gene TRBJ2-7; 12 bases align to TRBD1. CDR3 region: CASRRDRGLSYEQYF. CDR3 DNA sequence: TGTGCCAGCAGGCGGGACAGGGGGCTTTCCTACGAGCAGTACTTC.